The rows below give T cell receptor beta chains drawn from one sample of a study of T-cell reconstitution after alpha-beta-depleted transplantation in children. TCRdb reanalysed the PCR reads using MiXCR and keeps one entry per CDR3 protein. The sample has approximately 350,000 distinct CDR3 sequences, around 16% seen once. This material consisted of PBMCs, mostly from graft donor cells, taken 360 days after TCRalphabeta/CD19-depleted stem cell transplant. These TCRs come from a male patient aged 2-9 years who had a stem cell transplant for acute lymphoblastic leukemia, so the T cells may come from the graft donor. CDR3s include the opening cysteine and the closing phenylalanine or tryptophan. The order of the fields is clone size, D gene, V gene, J gene, CDR3 DNA, CDR3 protein. The D gene is left open where the match is weak. Not all rows give a size; the values are once, few, many and, for expanded clones, a class.

>.|.|TRBV15|TRBJ2-5
TGTGCCACCAGCAGTCCTTCTCTGGGCGAGACCCAGTACTTC
CATSSPSLGETQYF
>few|.|TRBV20-1|TRBJ2-7
TGCAGTGCTAGAAGGTGGGACGATTCGCGTTACGAGCAGTACTTC
CSARRWDDSRYEQYF
>.|TRBD2|TRBV10-1|TRBJ2-7
TGCGCCAGCAGTGAGGGACCACGGGAGGCCTTCTCCTACGAGCAGTACTTC
CASSEGPREAFSYEQYF
>.|TRBD2|TRBV4-3|TRBJ2-7
TGCGCCAGCAGCGGGACTAGCGCCTCCTACGAGCAGTACTTC
CASSGTSASYEQYF
>.|TRBD2|TRBV20-1|TRBJ2-1
TGCAGTGCTAGCGGACTAGCGGGAGGATCCTACAATGAGCAGTTCTTC
CSASGLAGGSYNEQFF
>.|.|TRBV4-2|TRBJ2-7
TGTGCCAGCAGCCAAGATGTCGGGCAGGGAGATTTTAACCACGAGCAGTACTTC
CASSQDVGQGDFNHEQYF
>many|.|TRBV5-1|TRBJ2-5
TGCGCCAGCAGCTTGGGTCTAGGGGAGACCCAGTACTTC
CASSLGLGETQYF
>.|.|TRBV11-2|TRBJ2-3
TGTGCCAGCAGCTTAGGAGGTGGGGTGACAGATACGCAGTATTTT
CASSLGGGVTDTQYF
>.|TRBD1|TRBV12-3/TRBV12-4|TRBJ2-7
TGTGCCAGCAGCCGTCGACAGGGGCGTTCCTACGAGCAGTACTTC
CASSRRQGRSYEQYF
>many|.|TRBV7-3|TRBJ2-3
TGTGCCAGCAGCCACTCGGACAGCACAGATACGCAGTATTTT
CASSHSDSTDTQYF
>.|.|TRBV29-1|TRBJ2-1
TGCAGCGTCGTAGGAGTGGGGGTCAACAATGAGCAGTTCTTC
CSVVGVGVNNEQFF
>.|.|TRBV6-1|TRBJ2-3
TGTGCCAGCAGACCAGTCCAGCGGGATACGCAGTATTTT
CASRPVQRDTQYF
>.|TRBD2|TRBV28|TRBJ2-1
TGTGCCACTACAGCGGGAGCAGGAAGTTACAATGAGCAGTTCTTC
CATTAGAGSYNEQFF
>.|TRBD2|TRBV7-6|TRBJ2-3
TGTGCCAGCAGCTTAGATCTACCGGGCGGGAGCGCCACAGATACGCAGTATTTT
CASSLDLPGGSATDTQYF
>.|TRBD2|TRBV3-1|TRBJ2-7
TGTGCCAGCAGCCTCGGGGTAGCGGGAGTTTTTGGGGCGTACTTC
CASSLGVAGVFGAYF
>.|.|TRBV7-9|TRBJ1-4
TGTGCCAGCAGCTTACGAGGGATGAATGAAAAACTGTTTTTT
CASSLRGMNEKLFF
>many|TRBD2|TRBV18|TRBJ2-3
TGTGCCAGCTCACCCCGACTAGCGGGAGCTAGCACAGATACGCAGTATTTT
CASSPRLAGASTDTQYF
>.|.|TRBV9|TRBJ2-5
TGTGCCAGCAGCGGAAATTCGGACACGCGGTTGAAGGCCCAAGAGACCCAGTACTTC
CASSGNSDTRLKAQETQYF
>few|.|TRBV4-3|TRBJ2-7
TGCGCCAGCAGCCAGATCCAGGACGGTGCCTACGAGCAGTACTTC
CASSQIQDGAYEQYF
>few|.|TRBV9|TRBJ2-7
TGTGCCAGCAGCGTAGGGGTAGGCTACGAGCAGTACTTC
CASSVGVGYEQYF